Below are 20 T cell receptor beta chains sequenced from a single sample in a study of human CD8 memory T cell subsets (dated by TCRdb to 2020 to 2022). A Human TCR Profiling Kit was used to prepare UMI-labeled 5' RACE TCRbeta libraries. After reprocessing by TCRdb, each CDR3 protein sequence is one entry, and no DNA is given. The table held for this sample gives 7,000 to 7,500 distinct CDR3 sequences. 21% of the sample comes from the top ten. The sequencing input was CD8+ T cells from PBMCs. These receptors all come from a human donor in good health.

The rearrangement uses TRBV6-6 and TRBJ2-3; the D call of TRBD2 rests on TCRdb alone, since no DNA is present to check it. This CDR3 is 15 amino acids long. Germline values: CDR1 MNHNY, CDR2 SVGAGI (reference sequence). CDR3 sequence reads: CASSYLAGGTDTQYF.

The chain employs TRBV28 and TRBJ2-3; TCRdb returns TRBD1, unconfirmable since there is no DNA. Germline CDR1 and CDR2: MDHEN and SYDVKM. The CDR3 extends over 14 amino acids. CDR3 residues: CASSFSGPGDTQYF.

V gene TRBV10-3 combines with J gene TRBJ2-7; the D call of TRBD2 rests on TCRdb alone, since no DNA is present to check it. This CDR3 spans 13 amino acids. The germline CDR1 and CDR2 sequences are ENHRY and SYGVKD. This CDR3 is CAIATSGSYEQYF.

The CDR3 region is CASSSIAGTNTGELFF. This chain connects TRBV10-2 to TRBJ2-2; TCRdb's D call, TRBD2, is unchecked because there is no DNA. This CDR3 has 16 amino acids. Germline CDR1 reads WSHSY; CDR2 reads SAAADI.

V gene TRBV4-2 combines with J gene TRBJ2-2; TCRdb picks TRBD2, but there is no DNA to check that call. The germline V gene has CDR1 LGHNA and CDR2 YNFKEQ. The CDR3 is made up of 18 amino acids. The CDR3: CASSRSGLAGDTTGELFF.

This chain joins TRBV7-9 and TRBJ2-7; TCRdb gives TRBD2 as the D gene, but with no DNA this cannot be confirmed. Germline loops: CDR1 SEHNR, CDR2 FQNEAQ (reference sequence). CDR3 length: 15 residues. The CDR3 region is CASSDRTSGSHEQYF.

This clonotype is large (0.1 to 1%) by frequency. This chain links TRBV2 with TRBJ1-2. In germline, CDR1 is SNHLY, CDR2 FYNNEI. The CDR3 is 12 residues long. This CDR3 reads CASSASGDGYTF. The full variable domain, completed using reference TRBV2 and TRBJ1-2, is EPEVTQTPSHQVTQMGQEVILRCVPISNHLYFYWYRQILGQKVEFLVSFYNNEISEKSEIFDDQFSVERPDGSNFTLKIRSTKLEDSAMYFCASSASGDGYTFGSGTRLTVV.

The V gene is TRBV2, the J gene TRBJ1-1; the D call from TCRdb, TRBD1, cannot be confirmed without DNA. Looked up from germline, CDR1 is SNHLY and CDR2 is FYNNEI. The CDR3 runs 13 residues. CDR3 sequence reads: CASSLGSGTEAFF.

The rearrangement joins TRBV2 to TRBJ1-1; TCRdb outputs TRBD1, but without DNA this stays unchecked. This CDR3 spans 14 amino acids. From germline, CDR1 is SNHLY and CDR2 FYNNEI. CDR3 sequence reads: CASSDWQGNTEAFF.

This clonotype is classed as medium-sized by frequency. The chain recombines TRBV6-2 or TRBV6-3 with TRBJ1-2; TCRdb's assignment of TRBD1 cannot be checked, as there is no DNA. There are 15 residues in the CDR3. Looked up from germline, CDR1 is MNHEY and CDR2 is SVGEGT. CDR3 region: CASSYSEWDGYGYTF.

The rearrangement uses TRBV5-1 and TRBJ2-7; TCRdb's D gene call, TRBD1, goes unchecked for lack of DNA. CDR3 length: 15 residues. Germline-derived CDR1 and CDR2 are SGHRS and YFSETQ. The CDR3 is CASSEWDRGADEQYF.

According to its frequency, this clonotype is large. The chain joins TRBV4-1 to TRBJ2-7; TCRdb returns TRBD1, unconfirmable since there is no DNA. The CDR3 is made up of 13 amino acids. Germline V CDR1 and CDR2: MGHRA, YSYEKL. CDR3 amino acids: CASSLGQSREQYF.

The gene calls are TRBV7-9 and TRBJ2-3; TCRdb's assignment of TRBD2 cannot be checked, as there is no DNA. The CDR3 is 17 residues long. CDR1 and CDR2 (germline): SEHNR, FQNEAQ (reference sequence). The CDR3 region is CASSSGTSGGGTDTQYF.

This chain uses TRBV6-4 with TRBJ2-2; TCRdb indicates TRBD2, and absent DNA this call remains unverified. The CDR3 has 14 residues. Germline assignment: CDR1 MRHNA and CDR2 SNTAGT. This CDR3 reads CASSTSGDTGELFF.

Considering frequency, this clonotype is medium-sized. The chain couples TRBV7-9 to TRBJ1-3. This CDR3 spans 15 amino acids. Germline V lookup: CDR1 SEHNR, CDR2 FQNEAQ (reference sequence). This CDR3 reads CASSQSVGSGNTIYF.

CDR3: CATSRTGALNTEAFF. The chain joins TRBV15 to TRBJ1-1; TCRdb returns TRBD1, unconfirmable since there is no DNA. This CDR3 spans 15 amino acids. Germline V gene lookup returns CDR1 LNHNV and CDR2 YYDKDF (reference sequence).

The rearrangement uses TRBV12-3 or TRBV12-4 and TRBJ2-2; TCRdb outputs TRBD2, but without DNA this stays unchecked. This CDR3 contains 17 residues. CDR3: CASSRPPGSGSSGELFF.

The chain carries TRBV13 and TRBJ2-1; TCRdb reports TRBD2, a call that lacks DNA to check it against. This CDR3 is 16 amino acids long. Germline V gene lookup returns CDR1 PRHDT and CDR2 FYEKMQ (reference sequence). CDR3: CASSFGRRGDYNEQFF.

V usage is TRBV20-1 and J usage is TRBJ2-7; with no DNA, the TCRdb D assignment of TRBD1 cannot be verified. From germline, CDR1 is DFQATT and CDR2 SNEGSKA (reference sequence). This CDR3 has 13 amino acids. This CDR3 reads CSAREGGDYEQYF.

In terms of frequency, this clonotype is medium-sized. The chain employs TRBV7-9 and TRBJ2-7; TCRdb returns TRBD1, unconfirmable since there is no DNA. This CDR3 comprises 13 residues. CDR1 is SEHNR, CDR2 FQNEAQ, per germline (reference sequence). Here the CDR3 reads CASSPGVSYEQYF.